The source of this T cell receptor beta chain is a study of T cells in tuberculosis. Study summary: In South Africa, adults with active tuberculosis were compared with IGRA-negative and latently infected IGRA-positive adolescents. Whole-study results and caveats: Smaller alpha distances in active tuberculosis partly reflected shorter CDR3-alpha lengths.

The CDR3 extends over 12 amino acids. Germline values: CDR1 GTSNPN, CDR2 SVGIG (reference sequence). V was cut by 1 base and J by 6 bases, with 7 bases left in between. Time point indicated: new active TB diagnosis, blood taken before or within 7 days of starting treatment. Confirmation came from sputum smear and/or culture positivity for M. tuberculosis. Each donor contributed roughly 92,000 T cells on average, unsorted. With respect to this clone: The antigen remains undetermined.

This table comes from immunoSEQ multiplex PCR, and its TCRdb copy is limited to in-frame clones, with some not included. The table includes about 34,000 clones, approximately 90% detected once. The starting material was PBMCs, obtained at tuberculosis diagnosis. This receptor was taken from an adult with tuberculosis. The J gene is TRBJ1-5, the V gene TRBV30; D gene unclear. The CDR3 protein is CAWSEFSQPQHF. The CDR3 nucleotides read TGTGCCTGGAGTGAATTCAGTCAGCCCCAGCATTTT.